These 11 T cell receptor beta chains were sequenced from one sample in a study of PD-1 blockade in classical Hodgkin lymphoma. The time point here: cycle 4 day 1 (C4D1), after five to seven weeks of nivolumab. All trial patients relapsed after autologous stem cell transplantation. TCRdb's table, derived via immunoSEQ multiplex PCR, lists solely in-frame clones and lacks some. The sample has tens of thousands of clones, roughly four fifths seen once. Sample: peripheral blood mononuclear cells (PBMCs), taken before the fourth cycle of nivolumab. The receptor set was obtained from a human donor with classical Hodgkin lymphoma.

This rearrangement joins TRBV6-4 to TRBJ2-1, with D perhaps given as TRBD1 or TRBD2 (7 bases each). The CDR3 length is 16 residues. The germline V and J ends were trimmed by 5 bases and 4 bases, with 18 bases remaining between them. Per the germline V gene, CDR1 is MRHNA and CDR2 is SNTAGT. CDR3 amino acids: CASSPGGSGAYNEQFF. The CDR3 DNA reads TGTGCCAGCAGTCCAGGGGGGAGCGGGGCTTACAATGAGCAGTTCTTC.

CDR3 protein: CASSKEQTGTLDTEAFF. CDR3 nucleotide sequence: TGCGCCAGCAGCAAGGAACAGACAGGGACTTTGGACACTGAAGCTTTCTTT. V gene TRBV4-1 combines with J gene TRBJ1-1, with 7 bases lining up with TRBD1. Germline assignment: CDR1 MGHRA and CDR2 YSYEKL. V lost 5 bases and J lost 3; bases outside the gene matches: 15. The CDR3 totals 17 residues.

CDR3 bases: TGTGCCAGCAGCTTAGAGGGGGGAAGCAATCAGCCCCAGCATTTT. Its translation: CASSLEGGSNQPQHF. The chain uses TRBV7-9 and TRBJ1-5; D is perhaps TRBD1 (6 bases). The CDR3 is 15 residues long. V lost 1 base to trimming and J lost 1 base, with 8 bases between them. Per germline, CDR1 SEHNR and CDR2 FQNEAQ (reference sequence).

The rearrangement uses TRBV6-5 and TRBJ2-3; D gene unclear. CDR1 is MNHEY, CDR2 SVGAGI, per germline. This CDR3 region has 14 residues. Trimming pared 2 bases from V and 0 bases from J, leaving 6 bases between. CDR3 nucleotides: TGTGCCAGCAGTTACACCCAGAGCACAGATACGCAGTATTTT. This codes for CASSYTQSTDTQYF.

The chain carries TRBV5-1 and TRBJ2-7, with D perhaps matching TRBD1 (5 bases). Deletions cut 2 bases from V and 7 bases from J, with 19 bases between. The CDR3 is made up of 15 amino acids. Germline V gene data show CDR1 as SGHRS and CDR2 as YFSETQ. CDR3 sequence: CASSFPPAGPREQYF. The DNA for the CDR3 is TGCGCCAGCAGCTTCCCACCAGCAGGGCCAAGAGAGCAGTACTTC. Using reference TRBV5-1 and TRBJ2-7 for the parts outside the CDR3, the full variable domain is KAGVTQTPRYLIKTRGQQVTLSCSPISGHRSVSWYQQTPGQGLQFLFEYFSETQRNKGNFPGRFSGRQFSNSRSEMNVSTLELGDSALYLCASSFPPAGPREQYFGPGTRLTVT.

This clone has only a few counts. V and J are TRBV9 and TRBJ2-5, with D perhaps matching TRBD2 (5 bases). V was shortened by 4 bases and J by 5 bases, with 21 bases between the two germline ends. Per germline, CDR1 SGDLS and CDR2 YYNGEE. The CDR3 has 16 residues. The CDR3 loop is CASSPRLLVVGETQYF. DNA for the CDR3: TGTGCCAGCAGCCCCCGACTATTAGTGGTTGGGGAGACCCAGTACTTC.

This sequence joins TRBV9 and TRBJ2-7; tentative D call: TRBD1 (6 bases). The CDR3 loop spans 14 amino acids. Germline V lookup: CDR1 SGDLS, CDR2 YYNGEE. V was pared by 0 bases and J by 1 base, with 8 bases between. The CDR3 loop reads CASSVGRGSYEQYF. The CDR3 DNA sequence: TGTGCCAGCAGCGTAGGCAGGGGATCCTACGAGCAGTACTTC.

The chain recombines TRBV6-1 with TRBJ1-1; D gene uncertain. Germline V gives CDR1 MNHNS, CDR2 SASEGT. V lost 6 bases, J lost 5 bases, and 7 bases lay in between. CDR3 length: 11 residues. CDR3 in amino acids: CASSRQTEAFF. The CDR3 DNA reads as TGTGCCAGCAGCAGGCAAACTGAAGCTTTCTTT.

Here the CDR3 reads CASSRPGTGLRSPLHF. CDR3 bases: TGTGCCAGCAGCCGTCCCGGGACAGGGTTGAGGTCACCCCTCCACTTT. This chain links TRBV21-1 with TRBJ1-6; the table's D call of TRBD1 was not tested on the DNA. TRBV21-1 is described as a pseudogene. This CDR3 is built from 16 residues.

The chain recombines TRBV19 with TRBJ2-3; 7 nucleotides align to TRBD1. Losses at the gene ends were 4 bases for V and 2 bases for J; bases not matched to a gene: 3. This CDR3 has 14 residues. The germline V gene has CDR1 LNHDA and CDR2 SQIVND (reference sequence). Here the CDR3 reads CASSKGQYTDTQYF. CDR3 nucleotides: TGTGCCAGTAGTAAGGGACAGTACACAGATACGCAGTATTTT.

In this sample, this clone turned up a few times. The chain uses TRBV7-6 and TRBJ2-3; TRBD2 might be the D (7 bases). V lost 5 bases and J lost 6, with 15 bases in between. Germline lookup yields CDR1 SGHVS and CDR2 FNYEAQ. There are 14 residues in the CDR3. DNA of the CDR3: TGTGCCAGCAGCCCCCCGGGGGGCATGGATACGCAGTATTTT. Amino acids: CASSPPGGMDTQYF.